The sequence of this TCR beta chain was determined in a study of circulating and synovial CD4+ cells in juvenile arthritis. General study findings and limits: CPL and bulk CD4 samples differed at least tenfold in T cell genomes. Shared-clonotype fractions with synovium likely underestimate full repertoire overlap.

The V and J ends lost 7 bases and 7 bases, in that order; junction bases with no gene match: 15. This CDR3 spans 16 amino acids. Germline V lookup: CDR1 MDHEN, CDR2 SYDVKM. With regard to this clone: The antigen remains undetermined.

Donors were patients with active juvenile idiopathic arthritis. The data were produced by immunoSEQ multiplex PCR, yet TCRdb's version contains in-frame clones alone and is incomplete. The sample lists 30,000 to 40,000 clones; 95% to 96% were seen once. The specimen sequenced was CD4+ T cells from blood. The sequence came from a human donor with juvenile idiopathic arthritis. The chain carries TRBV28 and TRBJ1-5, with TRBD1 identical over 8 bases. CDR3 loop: CASTPHLQGAWQPQHF. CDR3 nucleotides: TGTGCCAGCACCCCCCATTTGCAGGGGGCATGGCAGCCCCAGCATTTT.